What follows is one T cell receptor beta chain and its context. What it recognizes is unknown. PCR involved 60 Vbeta and 13 Jbeta primers. Clones were sequenced by immunoSEQ multiplex PCR, and TCRdb holds only the in-frame ones, with some missing. This sample has about 200,000 clones, with around 79% found just once. This CDR3 is 15 amino acids long. The trim removed 2 bases at V and 6 bases at J, leaving 8 bases unmatched. CDR1 and CDR2 from the germline V gene are SGHNT and YYREEE (reference sequence). The entry originates in a study of cytomegalovirus exposure and HLA in healthy donors. Study-wide points: In vitro work confirmed that a few CMV-associated chains recognize CMV antigens. V- and J-gene trimming in TCR beta was tied to a missense DCLRE1C variant by an analysis performed later. Donors belonging to an Asian-associated ancestry cluster reportedly showed fewer N-insertions in productive TCRs than the approximately 670-donor mean, according to what a later analysis found. Earlier analysis yielded a pattern in which most TCR beta V segments were productive about 87% or about 30% of the time.

This TCR came from a girl aged 2 to 10 in good health and CMV-seronegative. The chain joins TRBV5-4 to TRBJ2-1; 7 nucleotides agree with TRBD1. Source material: PBMCs. For the CDR3, the DNA is TGTGCCAGCAGCTTCCGGGACAGCAACACCAATGAGCAGTTCTTC. Translation: CASSFRDSNTNEQFF. The complete variable domain, with remaining parts taken from reference TRBV5-4 and TRBJ2-1, reads ETGVTQSPTHLIKTRGQQVTLRCSSQSGHNTVSWYQQALGQGPQFIFQYYREEENGRGNFPPRFSGLQFPNYSSELNVNALELDDSALYLCASSFRDSNTNEQFFGPGTRLTVL.